Presented here are 24 T cell receptor beta chains from one specimen sequenced in a study of blood T cell repertoires in COVID-19. The data were produced by immunoSEQ multiplex PCR, yet TCRdb's version contains in-frame clones alone and is incomplete. This sample has some 190,000 clones, with around 90% found just once. The specimen was peripheral blood. These TCRs come from a man aged 18 to 29 with active or convalescent COVID-19.

A few counts support this clone. The chain has TRBV7-9 and TRBJ2-7; TRBD2 aligns across 7 bases. Trimming removed 2 bases from V and 3 bases from J; junction bases left unmatched: 10. CDR3 length: 16 amino acids. Germline V CDR1 and CDR2: SEHNR, FQNEAQ (reference sequence). The CDR3 DNA reads as TGTGCCAGCAGCTTATCACCCGGGACTACGAACTACGAGCAGTACTTC. Translation: CASSLSPGTTNYEQYF.

This chain connects TRBV6-5 to TRBJ2-2; D gene uncertain. This CDR3 has 14 amino acids. The V end lost 5 bases, the J end lost 8 bases, and 15 bases lay between the germline ends. The germline V gene encodes CDR1 MNHEY and CDR2 SVGAGI. The chain's CDR3 is CASSPLNVFGELFF. As DNA, the CDR3 is TGTGCCAGCAGTCCCCTTAATGTATTTGGGGAGCTGTTTTTT.

The J gene is TRBJ1-1, the V gene TRBV19; D may be TRBD1 (5 bases). CDR1 and CDR2 from the germline V gene are LNHDA and SQIVND (reference sequence). CDR3 length: 15 residues. Trimming took 4 bases from V and 6 from J, leaving 18 bases between them. The CDR3 sequence: CASSNLGERSSEAFF. The CDR3 coding sequence is TGTGCCAGTAGTAACTTAGGGGAAAGGTCTTCTGAAGCTTTCTTT.

This clone has a single count. The J gene is TRBJ1-1, the V gene TRBV6-1; 10 bases fit TRBD1. Looked up from germline, CDR1 is MNHNS and CDR2 is SASEGT. This CDR3 spans 13 amino acids. With V trimmed by 11 bases and J by 1 base, 4 bases remained unmatched. This CDR3 reads CAGGTGENTEAFF. The CDR3 nucleotides read TGTGCCGGCGGGACAGGGGAGAACACTGAAGCTTTCTTT.

V usage is TRBV5-5 and J usage is TRBJ1-5; D possibly corresponds to TRBD1 (6 bases). The V end lost 2 bases, the J end lost 8 bases, and 14 bases lay between the germline ends. Germline assignment: CDR1 SGHKS and CDR2 YYEKEE (reference sequence). The length of the CDR3 is 14 residues. The CDR3 is CASSFGQLVEPQHF. In DNA, the CDR3 is TGTGCCAGCAGCTTTGGACAGTTGGTAGAGCCCCAGCATTTT.

The rearrangement uses TRBV27 and TRBJ1-2, with TRBD1 as a possible D gene (6 bases). Trimming removed 7 bases from V and 8 bases from J, with 20 bases in between. Germline-derived CDR1 and CDR2 are MNHEY and SMNVEV (reference sequence). CDR3 length equals 14 residues. The CDR3 DNA is TGTGCCAGCACCTATGCCCCAGGGGTCTGGGGCTACACCTTC. As protein: CASTYAPGVWGYTF.

This chain connects TRBV15 to TRBJ2-7; TRBD2 aligns across 12 bases. CDR3 size: 16 residues. Germline CDR1 LNHNV, CDR2 YYDKDF (reference sequence). Trimming cost V 3 bases and J 2 bases; bases outside gene matches: 5. As DNA, the CDR3 is TGTGCCACCAGCAGGGGGGGACTAGCGGGCCCCTACGAGCAGTACTTC. Its protein is CATSRGGLAGPYEQYF.

The chain uses TRBV19 and TRBJ1-1; no firm D call. From germline, CDR1 is LNHDA and CDR2 SQIVND (reference sequence). The CDR3 has 18 amino acids. Trimming removed 1 base at V and 2 bases at J, with 20 bases between. CDR3 residues: CASSIARPGPAYNTEAFF. In DNA form, the CDR3 reads TGTGCCAGTAGTATAGCACGTCCAGGCCCTGCTTATAACACTGAAGCTTTCTTT.

The chain has TRBV7-8 and TRBJ1-2; a possible D gene is TRBD1 (6 bases). The length of the CDR3 is 13 residues. Germline assignment: CDR1 SGHVS and CDR2 FQNEAQ. Trimming left V 4 bases short and J 2 bases short, with 8 bases between. CDR3 sequence (DNA): TGTGCCAGCAGCTCGACAGGCAACTATGGCTACACCTTC. Translation: CASSSTGNYGYTF.

This chain uses TRBV30 with TRBJ1-1; D is unclear. The V gene's germline CDR1 is GTSNPN and CDR2 SVGIG (reference sequence). The CDR3 sequence is 13 residues long. V lost 2 bases, J lost 2 bases, and 9 bases lay in between. CDR3 DNA sequence: TGTGCCTGGAGTCGAAATAGCAACACTGAAGCTTTCTTT. Amino acids: CAWSRNSNTEAFF.

The chain employs TRBV14 and TRBJ2-1; TRBD1 is a possible D gene (5 bases). This CDR3 has 16 residues. Per the germline V gene, CDR1 is SGHDN and CDR2 is FVKESK. The V gene lost 0 bases and the J gene lost 7 bases, with 16 bases spanning the gap. The CDR3 DNA follows: TGTGCCAGCAGCCAAGATATGGGGCAGGTGCAAAATGAGCAGTTCTTC. It encodes CASSQDMGQVQNEQFF.

The chain recombines TRBV30 with TRBJ2-5; 7 bases line up with TRBD2. CDR1 and CDR2 from the germline V gene are GTSNPN and SVGIG (reference sequence). The CDR3 spans 14 residues. V lost 6 bases and J lost 1; bases outside the gene matches: 8. In nucleotides, the CDR3 is TGTGCCTGCCCCCGGGCTAGCGGCCAAGAGACCCAGTACTTC. As protein: CACPRASGQETQYF.

This clone has just one count. This sequence joins TRBV4-1 and TRBJ2-1, with 7 bases fitting TRBD2. V lost 4 bases, J lost 0 bases, and 6 bases stayed unmatched. Germline CDR1 reads MGHRA; CDR2 reads YSYEKL. CDR3 size: 16 residues. The CDR3: CASSRTSVSSYNEQFF. In DNA form, the CDR3 reads TGCGCCAGCAGCCGAACTAGCGTCAGCTCCTACAATGAGCAGTTCTTC.

The J gene is TRBJ1-5, the V gene TRBV28; the D is unclear. Looked up from germline, CDR1 is MDHEN and CDR2 is SYDVKM. Trimming pared 6 bases from V and 7 bases from J, leaving 13 bases between. CDR3 length: 13 residues. The CDR3 here is CASSLTPRQPQHF. CDR3 nucleotide sequence: TGTGCCAGCAGCCTCACTCCCCGCCAGCCCCAGCATTTT.

This sequence joins TRBV6-1 and TRBJ1-4; D possibly corresponds to TRBD1 (6 bases). The CDR3 covers 13 residues. Trimming took off 3 bases at V and 6 bases at J, with 8 bases between the two ends. Germline-derived CDR1 and CDR2 are MNHNS and SASEGT. Here the CDR3 reads CASSDTGYEKLFF. Written as DNA, the CDR3 is TGTGCCAGCAGTGATACAGGGTATGAAAAACTGTTTTTT.

V usage is TRBV14 and J usage is TRBJ2-7; 9 nucleotides match TRBD1. With V trimmed by 7 bases and J by 3 bases, 1 base remained unmatched. CDR1 is SGHDN, CDR2 FVKESK, per germline. The CDR3 contains 12 residues. The CDR3 loop reads CASKDRGYEQYF. CDR3 bases: TGTGCCAGCAAGGACAGGGGCTACGAGCAGTACTTC.

This clone was found a few times. The J gene is TRBJ1-1, the V gene TRBV20-1, with D unclear. This CDR3 contains 11 residues. With 3 bases removed from V and 5 bases from J, the gap between germline ends came to 7 bases. Looked up from germline, CDR1 is DFQATT and CDR2 is SNEGSKA (reference sequence). The CDR3 DNA reads as TGCAGTGCTAGTCTATGGACTGAAGCTTTCTTT. This gives the protein CSASLWTEAFF.

The chain uses TRBV10-3 and TRBJ2-3; 11 nucleotides line up with TRBD2. This CDR3 contains 17 residues. Germline V gene data show CDR1 as ENHRY and CDR2 as SYGVKD. Trimming cost V 10 bases and J 1 base; bases outside gene matches: 13. CDR3 loop: CATTPSGRSAGTDTQYF. CDR3 sequence (DNA): TGTGCCACGACACCTAGCGGGAGGAGTGCGGGCACAGATACGCAGTATTTT.

This clone has only one observation. This sequence joins TRBV19 and TRBJ1-1, with 8 bases aligning to TRBD1. The junction had 9 bases not matched to a gene; V was cut back by 7 bases and J by 2 bases. This CDR3 region has 15 residues. Germline lookup yields CDR1 LNHDA and CDR2 SQIVND (reference sequence). CDR3 bases: TGTGCCAGTAATCGAGAGACAGGGGTTAACACTGAAGCTTTCTTT. This translates into CASNRETGVNTEAFF.

V is TRBV7-2 and J is TRBJ2-7; 11 bases are a match to TRBD2. The J segment lost 5 bases and the V segment lost 6 bases, leaving 12 bases of the junction unmatched. This CDR3 comprises 16 residues. Germline V gene sequence: CDR1 SGHTA, CDR2 FQGNSA. The CDR3 nucleotides read TGTGCCAGCAGTCCTTTCCTAGCGGGAGGTGCCCACGAGCAGTACTTC. Protein product: CASSPFLAGGAHEQYF.

The chain joins TRBV19 to TRBJ1-4, with 7 bases aligning to TRBD1. The CDR3 totals 18 residues. V shed 6 bases, J shed 7 bases, and the junction held 20 bases outside the gene matches. Looked up from germline, CDR1 is LNHDA and CDR2 is SQIVND (reference sequence). CDR3 bases: TGTGCCAGTAGGACGACTAGAGGGAGACAGGGAAGAGGTGAAAAACTGTTTTTT. This encodes CASRTTRGRQGRGEKLFF.

Here the CDR3 DNA reads TGTGCCAGCAGTGCCGGGACTCCTCTTAATACATACGAGCAGTACTTC. This translates into CASSAGTPLNTYEQYF. The chain employs TRBV6-1 and TRBJ2-7; a weak D match, TRBD2 (6 bases). Germline assignment: CDR1 MNHNS and CDR2 SASEGT. This CDR3 region has 16 residues. Trimming removed 4 bases at V and 4 bases at J, with 20 bases between.

This chain joins TRBV15 and TRBJ2-1; D is uncertain. The CDR3 has 13 residues. V lost 1 base, J lost 4 bases, and 5 bases lay in between. The germline V gene encodes CDR1 LNHNV and CDR2 YYDKDF (reference sequence). CDR3 nucleotides: TGTGCCACCAGCAGAGCCCAGTACAATGAGCAGTTCTTC. This gives the protein CATSRAQYNEQFF. Full variable domain (remainder filled in from reference TRBV15 and TRBJ2-1): DAMVIQNPRYQVTQFGKPVTLSCSQTLNHNVMYWYQQKSSQAPKLLFHYYDKDFNNEADTPDNFQSRRPNTSFCFLDIRSPGLGDTAMYLCATSRAQYNEQFFGPGTRLTVL.

J is TRBJ2-7 and V is TRBV3-1 (or the pseudogene TRBV3-2); TRBD1 agrees at 7 bases. Germline CDR1 is LGHDT and CDR2 is YNNKEL (reference sequence). Trimming took 3 bases from V and 2 from J; bases not matched to a gene: 4. This CDR3 comprises 14 residues. DNA for the CDR3: TGTGCCAGCAGCCACCCGGGACAGACCTACGAGCAGTACTTC. It encodes CASSHPGQTYEQYF.